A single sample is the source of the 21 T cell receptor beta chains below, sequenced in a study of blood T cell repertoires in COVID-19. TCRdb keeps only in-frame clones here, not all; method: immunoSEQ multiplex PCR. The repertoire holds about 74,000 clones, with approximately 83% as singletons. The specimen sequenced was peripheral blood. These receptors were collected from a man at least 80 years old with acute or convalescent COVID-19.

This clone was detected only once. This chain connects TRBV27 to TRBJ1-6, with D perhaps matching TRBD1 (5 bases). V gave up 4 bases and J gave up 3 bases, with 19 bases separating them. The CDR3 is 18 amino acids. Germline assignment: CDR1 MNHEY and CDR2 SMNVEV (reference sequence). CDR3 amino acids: CASSSSAGGNVYNSPLHF. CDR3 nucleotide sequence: TGTGCCAGCAGTTCCTCGGCCGGGGGGAATGTCTATAATTCACCCCTCCACTTT.

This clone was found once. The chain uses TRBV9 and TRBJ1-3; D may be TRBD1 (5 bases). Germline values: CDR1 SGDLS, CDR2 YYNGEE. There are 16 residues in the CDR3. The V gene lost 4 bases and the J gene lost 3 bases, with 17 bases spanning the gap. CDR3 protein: CASSPSDTSRGNTIYF. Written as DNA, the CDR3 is TGTGCCAGCAGCCCCTCGGACACCTCTCGTGGAAACACCATATATTTT.

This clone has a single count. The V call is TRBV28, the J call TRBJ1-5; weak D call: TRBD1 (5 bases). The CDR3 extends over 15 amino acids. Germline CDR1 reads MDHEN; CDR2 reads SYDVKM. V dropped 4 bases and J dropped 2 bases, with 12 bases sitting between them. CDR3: CASSSRVRGNQPQHF. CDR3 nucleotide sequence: TGTGCCAGCAGTTCCAGGGTTAGGGGCAATCAGCCCCAGCATTTT.

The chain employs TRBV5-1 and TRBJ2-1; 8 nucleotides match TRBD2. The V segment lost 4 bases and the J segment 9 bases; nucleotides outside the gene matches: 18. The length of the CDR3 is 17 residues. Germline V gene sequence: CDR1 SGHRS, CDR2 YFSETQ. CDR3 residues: CASSRPTPGTRLREQFF. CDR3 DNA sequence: TGCGCCAGCAGCCGTCCCACCCCCGGGACTAGGCTACGTGAGCAGTTCTTC.

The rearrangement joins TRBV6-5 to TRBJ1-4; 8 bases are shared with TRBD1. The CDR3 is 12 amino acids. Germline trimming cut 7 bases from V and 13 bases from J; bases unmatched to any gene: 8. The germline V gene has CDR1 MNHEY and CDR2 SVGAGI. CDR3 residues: CASNSGTGSLFF. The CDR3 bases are TGTGCCAGCAACTCCGGGACAGGTTCACTGTTTTTT.

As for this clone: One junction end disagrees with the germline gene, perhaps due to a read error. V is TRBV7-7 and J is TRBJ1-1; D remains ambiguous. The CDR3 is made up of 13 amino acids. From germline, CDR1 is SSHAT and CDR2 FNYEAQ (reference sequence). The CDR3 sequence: CASSFTRGTEAFF. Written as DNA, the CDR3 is TGTGCTAGCAGCTTCACACGGGGCACTGAAGCTTTCTTT.

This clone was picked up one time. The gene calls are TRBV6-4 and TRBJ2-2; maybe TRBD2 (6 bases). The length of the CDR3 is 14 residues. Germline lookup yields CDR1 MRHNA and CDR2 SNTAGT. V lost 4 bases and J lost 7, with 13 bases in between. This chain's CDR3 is CASSVREENGELFF. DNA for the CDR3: TGTGCCAGCAGTGTGAGGGAGGAGAACGGGGAGCTGTTTTTT.

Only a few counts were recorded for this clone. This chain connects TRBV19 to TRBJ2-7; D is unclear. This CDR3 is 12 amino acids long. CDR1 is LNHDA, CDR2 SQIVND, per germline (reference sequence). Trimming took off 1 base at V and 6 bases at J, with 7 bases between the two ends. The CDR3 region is CASSIGPGEQYF. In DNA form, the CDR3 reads TGTGCCAGTAGTATAGGACCAGGCGAGCAGTACTTC.

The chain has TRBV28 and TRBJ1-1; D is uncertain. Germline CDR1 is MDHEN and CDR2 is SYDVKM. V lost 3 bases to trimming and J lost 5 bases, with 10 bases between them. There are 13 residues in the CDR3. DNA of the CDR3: TGTGCCAGCAGTTTTCCGGAGGTTACTGAAGCTTTCTTT. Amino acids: CASSFPEVTEAFF.

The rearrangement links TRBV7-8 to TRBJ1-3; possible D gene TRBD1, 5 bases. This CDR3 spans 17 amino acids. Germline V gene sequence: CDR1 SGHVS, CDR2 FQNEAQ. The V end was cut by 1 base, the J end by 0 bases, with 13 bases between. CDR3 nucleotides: TGTGCCAGCAGCTTAGGATGGGGCAGGAACTCTGGAAACACCATATATTTT. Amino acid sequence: CASSLGWGRNSGNTIYF.

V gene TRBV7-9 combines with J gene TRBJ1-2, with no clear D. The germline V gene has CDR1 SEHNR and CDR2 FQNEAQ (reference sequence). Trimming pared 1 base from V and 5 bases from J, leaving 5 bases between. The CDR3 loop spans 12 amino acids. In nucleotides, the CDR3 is TGTGCCAGCAGCTTAGTCGGGTATGGCTACACCTTC. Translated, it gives CASSLVGYGYTF.

For the CDR3, the DNA is TGTGCCAGCTCATCGACTAGCGGAAACACAGATACGCAGTATTTT. It specifies CASSSTSGNTDTQYF. This chain connects TRBV18 to TRBJ2-3, with 9 nucleotides matching TRBD2. With 5 bases clipped from V and 2 bases from J, the junction kept 5 bases outside the gene matches. This CDR3 is built from 15 residues. CDR1 and CDR2 (germline): KGHSH, LQKENI.

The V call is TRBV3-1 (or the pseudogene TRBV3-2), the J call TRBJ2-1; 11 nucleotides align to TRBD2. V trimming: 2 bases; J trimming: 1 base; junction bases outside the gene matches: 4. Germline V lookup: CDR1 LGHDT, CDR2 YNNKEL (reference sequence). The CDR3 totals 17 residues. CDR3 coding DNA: TGTGCCAGCAGCCAAAGGTCTAGCGGGAGGTCCTACAATGAGCAGTTCTTC. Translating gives CASSQRSSGRSYNEQFF.

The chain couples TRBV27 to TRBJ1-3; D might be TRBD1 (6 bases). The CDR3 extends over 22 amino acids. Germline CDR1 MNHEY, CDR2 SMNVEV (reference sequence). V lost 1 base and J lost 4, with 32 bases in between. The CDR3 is CASSLFDPGTRSIRREGNTIYF. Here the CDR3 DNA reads TGTGCCAGCAGTTTATTTGATCCTGGGACACGGTCAATAAGGCGGGAGGGAAACACCATATATTTT.

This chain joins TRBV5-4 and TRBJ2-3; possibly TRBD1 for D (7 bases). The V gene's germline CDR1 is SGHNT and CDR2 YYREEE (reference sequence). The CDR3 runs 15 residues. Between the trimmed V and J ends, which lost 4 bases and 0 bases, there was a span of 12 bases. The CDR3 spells CASSGGGSSTDTQYF. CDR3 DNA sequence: TGTGCCAGCAGCGGAGGGGGCTCGAGCACAGATACGCAGTATTTT.

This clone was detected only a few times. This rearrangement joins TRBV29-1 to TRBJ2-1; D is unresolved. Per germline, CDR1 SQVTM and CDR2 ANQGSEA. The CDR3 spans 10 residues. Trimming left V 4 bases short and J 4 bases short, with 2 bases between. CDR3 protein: CSVVYNEQFF. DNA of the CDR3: TGCAGCGTTGTATACAATGAGCAGTTCTTC.

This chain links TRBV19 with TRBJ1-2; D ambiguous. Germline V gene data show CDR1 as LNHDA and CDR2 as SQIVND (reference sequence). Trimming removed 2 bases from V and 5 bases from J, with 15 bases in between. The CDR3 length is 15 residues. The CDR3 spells CASSISTAGGYGYTF. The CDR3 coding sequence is TGTGCCAGTAGTATAAGTACGGCAGGAGGATATGGCTACACCTTC.

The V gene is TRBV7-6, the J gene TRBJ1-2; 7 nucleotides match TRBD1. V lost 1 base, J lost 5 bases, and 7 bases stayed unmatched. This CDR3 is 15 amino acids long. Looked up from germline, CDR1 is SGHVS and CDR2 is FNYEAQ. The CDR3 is CASSLGSGQTYGYTF. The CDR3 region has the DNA TGTGCCAGCAGCTTAGGCTCGGGACAGACTTATGGCTACACCTTC.

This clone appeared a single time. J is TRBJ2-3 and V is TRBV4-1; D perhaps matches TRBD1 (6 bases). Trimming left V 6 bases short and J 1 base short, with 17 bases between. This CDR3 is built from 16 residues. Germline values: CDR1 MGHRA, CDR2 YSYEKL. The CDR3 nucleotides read TGCGCCAGCAGTCAGACCCGGGGACAAGGCACAGATACGCAGTATTTT. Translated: CASSQTRGQGTDTQYF.

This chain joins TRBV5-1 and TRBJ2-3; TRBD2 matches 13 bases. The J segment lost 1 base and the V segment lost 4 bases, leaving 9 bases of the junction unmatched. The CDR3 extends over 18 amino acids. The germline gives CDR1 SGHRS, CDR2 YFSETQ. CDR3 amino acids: CASSTGTSGVGGTDTQYF. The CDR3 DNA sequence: TGCGCCAGCAGCACCGGGACTAGCGGGGTTGGGGGCACAGATACGCAGTATTTT.

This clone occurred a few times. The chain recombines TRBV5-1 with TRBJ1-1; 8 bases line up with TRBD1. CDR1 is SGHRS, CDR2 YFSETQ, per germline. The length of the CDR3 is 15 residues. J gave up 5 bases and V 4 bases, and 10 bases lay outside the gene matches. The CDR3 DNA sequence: TGCGCCAGCAGCCCCCTGGGACAGGAAAGGACTGAAGCTTTCTTT. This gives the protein CASSPLGQERTEAFF.